This TCR beta chain was identified during a study of cytomegalovirus exposure and HLA in healthy donors. Study-wide findings and caveats: Published work reported that the classifier diagnosed cytomegalovirus status with high specificity and sensitivity. Some public TCRs appeared in many individuals, while most sequences were rare. Later, an analysis found that TCR clusters from the first cohort tended to co-occur in the roughly 120 validation repertoires.

Profiled with immunoSEQ multiplex PCR; TCRdb holds only in-frame clones, not every one. The repertoire holds more than 150,000 clones, roughly 82% seen once, with roughly 7% in the top ten. As to this clone: The antigen is unknown.

The CDR3 has 17 amino acids. J gave up 5 bases and V 2 bases, and 13 bases lay outside the gene matches. CDR1 and CDR2 from the germline V gene are SGDLS and YYNGEE. The donors formed part of the approximately 130-subject validation cohort, distinct from the approximately 640-subject first cohort. Sequencing was done on a sample of PBMCs. The V and J genes are TRBV9 and TRBJ2-1; 7 nucleotides align to TRBD1. The origin of this receptor is a man between 18 and 29 years old in good health and CMV-seropositive. Here the CDR3 reads CASSVPREGALDNEQFF. CDR3 nucleotide sequence: TGTGCCAGCAGCGTTCCCAGAGAGGGGGCTTTGGACAATGAGCAGTTCTTC.